This T cell receptor (beta chain) was identified in a study of Ad26.COV2.S vaccination and SARS-CoV-2 variants. The assay was immunoSEQ multiplex PCR, and TCRdb's table has in-frame clones only and misses some. In the table there are about 350,000 clones, about 87% of which are singletons. Germline-derived CDR1 and CDR2 are WNHNN and SYGVQD (reference sequence). CDR3 length: 15 amino acids. Trimming removed 11 bases from V and 0 bases from J; junction bases left unmatched: 12. Treatment indicated: around 19 received Ad26.COV2.S at low or high dose, single or two shots; 5 received placebo; per-sample allocation not given. All samples were drawn on day 63, counting from the first vaccine or placebo injection. Expression of Wuhan-strain SARS-CoV-2 spike came from the Ad26 vector that formed the vaccine. This clone has a handful of counts.

The sequence was collected from a person aged 18-65 years who received the Ad26.COV2.S COVID-19 vaccine or a placebo. This rearrangement joins TRBV10-1 to TRBJ1-2; the match to TRBD1 covers 7 bases. The sample was peripheral blood, taken in a trial of Ad26.COV2.S vaccine versus placebo. The CDR3 nucleotides read TGCGCCGGACCCTACCCGACAGGGACTAACTATGGCTACACCTTC. This gives the protein CAGPYPTGTNYGYTF.